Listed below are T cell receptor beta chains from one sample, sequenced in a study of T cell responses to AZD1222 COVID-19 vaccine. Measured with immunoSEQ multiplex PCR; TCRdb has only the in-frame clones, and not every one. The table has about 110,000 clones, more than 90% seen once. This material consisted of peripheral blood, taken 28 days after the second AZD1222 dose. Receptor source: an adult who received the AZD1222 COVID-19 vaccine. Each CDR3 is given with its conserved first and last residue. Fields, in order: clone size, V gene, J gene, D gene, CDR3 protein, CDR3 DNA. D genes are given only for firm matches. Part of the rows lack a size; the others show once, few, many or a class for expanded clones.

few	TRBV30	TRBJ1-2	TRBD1	CAWSPKGQHGYTF	TGTGCCTGGTCCCCGAAGGGACAGCACGGCTACACCTTC
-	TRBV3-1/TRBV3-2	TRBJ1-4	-	CASSQDREPEKLFF	TGTGCCAGCAGCCAAGATCGAGAGCCCGAAAAACTGTTTTTT
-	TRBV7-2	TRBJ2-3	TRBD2	CASSLATGGTQYF	TGTGCCAGCAGCTTAGCGACGGGGGGTACGCAGTATTTT
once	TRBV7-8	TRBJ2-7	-	CASSPTLAFLEAYEQYF	TGTGCCAGCAGCCCGACCCTCGCCTTCTTGGAGGCCTACGAGCAGTACTTC
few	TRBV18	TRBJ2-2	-	CASSPSRVRNTGELFF	TGTGCCAGCTCACCAAGCAGGGTGCGGAACACCGGGGAGCTGTTTTTT
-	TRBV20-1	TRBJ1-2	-	CSASFQLNYGYTF	TGCAGTGCTAGTTTTCAGCTCAACTATGGCTACACCTTC
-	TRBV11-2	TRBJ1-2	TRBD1	CASSPRTGVYGYTF	TGTGCCAGCTCCCCCCGTACAGGGGTCTATGGCTACACCTTC
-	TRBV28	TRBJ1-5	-	CASSLHREGRQPQHF	TGTGCCAGCAGTTTACACAGGGAGGGTCGCCAGCCCCAGCATTTT
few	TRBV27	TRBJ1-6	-	CASSLFRDNSPLHF	TGTGCCAGCAGTTTATTCAGGGATAATTCACCCCTCCACTTT
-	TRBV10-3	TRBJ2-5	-	CAISGTTNTETQYF	TGTGCCATCAGTGGGACTACTAACACAGAGACCCAGTACTTC
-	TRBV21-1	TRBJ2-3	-	CASSKGLGRRADTQYF	TGTGCCAGCAGCAAAGGCCTTGGTAGAAGGGCAGATACGCAGTATTTT
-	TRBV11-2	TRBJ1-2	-	CATANRLYGYTF	TGTGCCACCGCTAATCGGCTCTATGGCTACACCTTC
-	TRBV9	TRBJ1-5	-	CASSSDGGAVQPQHF	TGTGCCAGCTCCTCCGACGGGGGCGCGGTTCAGCCCCAGCATTTT
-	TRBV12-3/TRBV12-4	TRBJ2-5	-	CASSRTSQETQYF	TGTGCCAGCAGCCGGACTTCACAAGAGACCCAGTACTTC
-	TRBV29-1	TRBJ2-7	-	CSVHTSYEQYF	TGCAGCGTCCACACCTCCTACGAGCAGTACTTC
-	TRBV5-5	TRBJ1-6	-	CASSSTGSGGDNSPLHF	TGTGCCAGCAGCTCAACCGGGTCAGGTGGAGATAATTCACCCCTCCACTTT
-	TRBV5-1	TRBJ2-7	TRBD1	CASSLTGVEQYF	TGCGCCAGCAGCCTTACAGGGGTCGAGCAGTACTTC
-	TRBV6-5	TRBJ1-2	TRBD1	CASSRQGPGGYTF	TGTGCCAGCAGTCGACAGGGGCCAGGCGGCTACACCTTC
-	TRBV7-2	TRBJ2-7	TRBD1	CASSSGTGIYEQYF	TGTGCCAGCAGCTCCGGGACAGGGATCTACGAGCAGTACTTC
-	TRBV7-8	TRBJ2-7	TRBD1	CASSLGTAYEQYF	TGTGCCAGCAGCCTCGGGACAGCATACGAGCAGTACTTC
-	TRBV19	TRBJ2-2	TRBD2	CASSISGGNTGELFF	TGTGCCAGTAGTATCAGCGGGGGAAACACCGGGGAGCTGTTTTTT
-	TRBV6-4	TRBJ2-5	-	CASPWAPWNQETQYF	TGTGCCAGCCCTTGGGCCCCGTGGAACCAAGAGACCCAGTACTTC
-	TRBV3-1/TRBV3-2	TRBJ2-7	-	CASSLTYEQYF	TGTGCCAGCAGCCTTACCTACGAGCAGTACTTC
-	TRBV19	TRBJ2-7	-	CASSMASSYEQYF	TGTGCCAGTAGTATGGCGAGCTCCTACGAGCAGTACTTC
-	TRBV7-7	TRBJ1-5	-	CASSLGPNQPQHF	TGTGCTAGCAGCTTAGGGCCTAATCAGCCCCAGCATTTT
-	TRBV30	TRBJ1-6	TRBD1	CAWSVQGASPLHF	TGTGCCTGGAGTGTACAGGGGGCCTCTCCCCTCCACTTT
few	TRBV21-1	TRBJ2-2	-	CASSKFYRGKVAGELFF	TGTGCCAGCAGCAAGTTTTACAGGGGGAAGGTGGCCGGGGAGCTGTTTTTT
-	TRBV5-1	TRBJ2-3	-	CASSPGVSTDTQYF	TGCGCCAGCAGCCCGGGGGTTAGCACAGATACGCAGTATTTT
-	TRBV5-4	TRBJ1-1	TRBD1	CASSPEGAQNTEAFF	TGTGCCAGCAGCCCGGAGGGGGCGCAAAACACTGAAGCTTTCTTT
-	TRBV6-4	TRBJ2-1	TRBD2	CASSEAGSYNEQFF	TGTGCCAGCAGTGAAGCGGGGTCCTACAATGAGCAGTTCTTC
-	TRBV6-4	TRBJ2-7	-	CASSEALLGQYF	TGTGCCAGCAGTGAGGCCTTACTGGGGCAGTACTTC
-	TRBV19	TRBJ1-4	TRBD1	CASSSDRGGEKLFF	TGTGCCAGTTCCTCAGACAGGGGAGGTGAAAAACTGTTTTTT
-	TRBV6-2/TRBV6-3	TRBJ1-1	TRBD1	CASSRQGGTEAFF	TGTGCCAGCAGTAGACAGGGGGGTACTGAAGCTTTCTTT
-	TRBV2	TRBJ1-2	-	CASSPIAGGGYTF	TGTGCCAGCAGCCCAATAGCCGGGGGCGGCTACACCTTC
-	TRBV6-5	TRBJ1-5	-	CASSYVGAGNQPQHF	TGTGCCAGCAGTTACGTGGGGGCTGGCAATCAGCCCCAGCATTTT
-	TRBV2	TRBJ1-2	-	CASSVFGGYGYTF	TGTGCCAGCAGTGTGTTCGGGGGATATGGCTACACCTTC
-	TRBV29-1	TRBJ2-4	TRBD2	CGAGGRNIQYF	TGCGGAGCGGGGGGAAGAAACATTCAGTACTTC
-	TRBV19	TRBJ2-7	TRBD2	CASSERDGTYEQYF	TGTGCCAGTAGTGAGCGGGACGGGACCTACGAGCAGTACTTC
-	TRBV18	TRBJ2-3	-	CASSPPGGQSPIHTDTQYF	TGTGCCAGCTCACCACCGGGGGGACAATCCCCCATCCACACAGATACGCAGTATTTT
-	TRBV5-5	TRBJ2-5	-	CASSRNRETQYF	TGTGCCAGCAGCCGGAACAGGGAGACCCAGTACTTC
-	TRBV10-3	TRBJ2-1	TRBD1	CAISSGTGGFDEQFF	TGTGCCATCAGCTCCGGGACAGGGGGCTTCGATGAGCAGTTCTTC
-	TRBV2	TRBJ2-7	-	CASRETTYEQYF	TGTGCCAGCAGAGAGACAACCTACGAGCAGTACTTC
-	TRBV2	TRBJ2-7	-	CASRTSTGSYEQYF	TGTGCCAGCAGGACCAGCACCGGGTCCTACGAGCAGTACTTC
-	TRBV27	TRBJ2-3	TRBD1	CASSLPGTGGGGYTDTQYF	TGTGCCAGCAGTTTACCGGGGACAGGGGGCGGTGGATACACAGATACGCAGTATTTT
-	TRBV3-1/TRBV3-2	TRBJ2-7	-	CASSQGGVPTYEQYF	TGTGCCAGCAGCCAAGGAGGGGTTCCCACCTACGAGCAGTACTTC
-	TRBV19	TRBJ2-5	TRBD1	CASSADRVASGTQYF	TGTGCCAGTAGTGCCGACAGGGTTGCATCGGGGACCCAGTACTTC
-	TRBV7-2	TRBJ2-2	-	CASSLVPGSTGELFF	TGTGCCAGCAGCTTAGTCCCGGGCAGCACCGGGGAGCTGTTTTTT
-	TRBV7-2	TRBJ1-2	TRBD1	CASSELTGDGYTF	TGTGCCAGCAGCGAACTGACAGGGGATGGCTACACCTTC
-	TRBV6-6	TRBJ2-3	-	CASSITGGGTDTQYF	TGTGCCAGCAGCATCACTGGGGGAGGCACAGATACGCAGTATTTT
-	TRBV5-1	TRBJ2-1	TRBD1	CASSFRGQAYNEQFF	TGCGCCAGCAGCTTTCGAGGACAGGCGTACAATGAGCAGTTCTTC
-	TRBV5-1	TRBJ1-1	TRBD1	CASSLRTGRLMNTEAFF	TGCGCCAGCAGCTTAAGGACAGGGCGGCTCATGAACACTGAAGCTTTCTTT
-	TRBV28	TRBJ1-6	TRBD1	CASRPGGSYNSPLHF	TGTGCCAGCAGGCCAGGGGGCTCCTATAATTCACCCCTCCACTTT
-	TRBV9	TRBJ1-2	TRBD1	CASSVGTGDYGYTF	TGTGCCAGCAGCGTTGGGACAGGGGATTATGGCTACACCTTC
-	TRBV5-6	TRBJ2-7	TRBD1	CASSWDRGNYEQYF	TGTGCCAGCAGCTGGGACAGGGGGAACTACGAGCAGTACTTC
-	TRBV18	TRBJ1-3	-	CASSLTRESSGNTIYF	TGTGCCAGCTCACTTACCAGGGAGAGCTCTGGAAACACCATATATTTT
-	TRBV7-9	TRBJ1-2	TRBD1	CASSLVQGANYGYTF	TGTGCCAGCAGCTTAGTGCAGGGGGCTAACTATGGCTACACCTTC
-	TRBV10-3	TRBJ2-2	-	CAIAPTEQALGLFF	TGTGCCATCGCGCCAACCGAACAGGCCTTGGGGCTGTTTTTT
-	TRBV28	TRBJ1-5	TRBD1	CASSSGTGGFTQPQHF	TGTGCCAGCAGTTCCGGGACAGGGGGTTTCACTCAGCCCCAGCATTTT
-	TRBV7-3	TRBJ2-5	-	CASSLGGGDRQETQYF	TGTGCCAGCAGCTTAGGTGGAGGGGATCGGCAAGAGACCCAGTACTTC
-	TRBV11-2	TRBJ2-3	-	CASSSSPGTLSTDTQYF	TGTGCCAGCAGCTCCTCCCCGGGGACCCTGAGCACAGATACGCAGTATTTT